The TCR beta chain under discussion was sequenced for a study of T cell responses to AZD1222 COVID-19 vaccine. Findings and limits, study-wide: There were repertoire samples only from the period after the peak T cell response. Spike was spanned by vaccine-associated CD4 TCRs, with dominance at 160-218 and 743-854. Seropositivity was recorded at baseline in only 6 or 7 AZD1222 recipients.

Analysis merged second doses at about 4 or about 12 weeks. The assay was immunoSEQ multiplex PCR, and TCRdb's table has in-frame clones only and misses some. In the table there are 85,000 to 95,000 clones, about 88% of which are singletons. Notes on this clone: Its antigen is not identified.

CDR3 length: 13 amino acids. V shed 3 bases and J shed 4 bases, with 9 bases lying between them. Germline CDR1 reads LNHDA; CDR2 reads SQIVND (reference sequence). The rearrangement links TRBV19 to TRBJ1-2; possible D gene TRBD1, 5 bases. This TCR was recovered from an adult who received the AZD1222 COVID-19 vaccine. The specimen comprised peripheral blood, sampled 28 days after the second AZD1222 dose. DNA of the CDR3: TGTGCCAGTAGTATGTGGGGGATCTATGGCTACACCTTC. Protein: CASSMWGIYGYTF.